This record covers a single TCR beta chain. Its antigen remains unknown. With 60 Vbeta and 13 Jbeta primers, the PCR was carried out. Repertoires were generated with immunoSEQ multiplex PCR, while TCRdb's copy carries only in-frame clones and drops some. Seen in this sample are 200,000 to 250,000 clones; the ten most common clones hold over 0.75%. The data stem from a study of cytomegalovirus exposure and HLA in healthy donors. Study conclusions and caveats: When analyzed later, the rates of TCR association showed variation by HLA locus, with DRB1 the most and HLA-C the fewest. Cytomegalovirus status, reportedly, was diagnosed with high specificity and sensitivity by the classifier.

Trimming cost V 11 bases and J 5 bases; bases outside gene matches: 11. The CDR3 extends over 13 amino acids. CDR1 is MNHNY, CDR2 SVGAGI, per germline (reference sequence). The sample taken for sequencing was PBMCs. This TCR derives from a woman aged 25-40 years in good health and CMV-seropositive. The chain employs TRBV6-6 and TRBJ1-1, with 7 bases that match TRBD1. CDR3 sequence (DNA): TGTGCCGGATCTACAGGGGCATGGACTGAAGCTTTCTTT. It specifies CAGSTGAWTEAFF.